The T cell receptor beta chain under discussion was sequenced for a study of CD8+CD57+ T cells in acquired aplastic anemia. Per germline, CDR1 ENHRY and CDR2 SYGVKD. The CDR3 is made up of 15 amino acids. Those patients picked for sequencing had displayed CD8+CD57+ cell expansion on flow cytometry. The use of genomic DNA as template underpinned the TCR beta VDJ and CDR3 profiling. TCRdb ran MiXCR on the reads and lists one entry per CDR3 protein. The repertoire has 200,000 to 300,000 distinct CDR3 sequences, around half of them found once; the top ten carry approximately 8%. Concerning this clonotype: A junction boundary mismatches the germline segment, possibly from a read error.

The source is a human donor with aplastic anemia. The specimen was sorted CD4+, CD8+, or CD8+CD57+ T cells (not recorded which) from PBMCs. V usage is TRBV10-3 and J usage is TRBJ1-2, with no clear D. The CDR3 sequence: CASSYSGGSPGGYTF. The CDR3 region has the DNA TGTGCCAGCAGTTACTCCGGCGGTAGTCCGGGTGGCTACACCTTC.